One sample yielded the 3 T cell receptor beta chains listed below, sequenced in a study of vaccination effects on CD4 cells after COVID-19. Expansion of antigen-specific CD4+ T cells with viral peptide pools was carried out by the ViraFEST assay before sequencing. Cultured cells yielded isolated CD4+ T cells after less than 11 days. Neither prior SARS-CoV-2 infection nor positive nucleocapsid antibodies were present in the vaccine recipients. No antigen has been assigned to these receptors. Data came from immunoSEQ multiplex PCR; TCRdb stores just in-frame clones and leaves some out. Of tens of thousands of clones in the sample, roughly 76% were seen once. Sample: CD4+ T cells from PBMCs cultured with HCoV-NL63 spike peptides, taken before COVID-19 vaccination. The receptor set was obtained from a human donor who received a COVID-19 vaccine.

In DNA, the CDR3 is TGCGCCAGCAGAGAGGGGCAGAACACTGAAGCTTTCTTT. This encodes CASREGQNTEAFF. This rearrangement joins TRBV4-3 to TRBJ1-1, with D tentatively TRBD1 (5 bases). Germline assignment: CDR1 LGHNA and CDR2 YSLEER. The CDR3 runs 13 residues. V was pared by 6 bases and J by 1 base, with 9 bases between.

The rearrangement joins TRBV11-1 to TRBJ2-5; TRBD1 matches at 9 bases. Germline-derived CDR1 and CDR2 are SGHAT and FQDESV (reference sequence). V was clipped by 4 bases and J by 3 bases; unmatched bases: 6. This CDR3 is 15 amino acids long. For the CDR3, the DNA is TGTGCCAGCAGCTCGGGGACAGGGAAGGAAGAGACCCAGTACTTC. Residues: CASSSGTGKEETQYF.

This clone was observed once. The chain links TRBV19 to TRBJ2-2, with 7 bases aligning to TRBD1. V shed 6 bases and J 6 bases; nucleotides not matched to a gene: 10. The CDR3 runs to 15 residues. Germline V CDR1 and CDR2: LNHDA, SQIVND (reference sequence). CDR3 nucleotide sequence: TGTGCCAGTAGCAAGACAGGGATGTTGGCCGGGGAGCTGTTTTTT. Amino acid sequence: CASSKTGMLAGELFF.